This T cell receptor (beta chain) comes out of a study of cytomegalovirus exposure and HLA in healthy donors. The V gene lost 8 bases and the J gene lost 4 bases, with 11 bases spanning the gap. This CDR3 has 13 amino acids. Germline V gene lookup returns CDR1 MDHEN and CDR2 SYDVKM. Profiling relied on immunoSEQ multiplex PCR, and the TCRdb table lists in-frame clones only, not all of them. The sample records 130,000 to 150,000 clones, approximately 90% being singletons. Sequenced: PBMCs. The sequence was obtained from a woman aged 25 to 39 in good health and CMV-seropositive. This chain links TRBV28 with TRBJ1-4; weak D call: TRBD1 (5 bases). CDR3 sequence: CASGAGYNEKLFF. DNA for the CDR3: TGTGCCAGCGGGGCGGGGTATAATGAAAAACTGTTTTTT.